One sample yielded the 30 T cell receptor beta chains listed below, sequenced in a study of post-analysis software for immune sequencing data. Study outcomes and limitations: Patients had higher frequencies than controls of five TRBV segments, including TRBV5-6, TRBV5-1 and TRBV20-1.

The TCR beta cDNA libraries carried unique molecular identifiers. TCRdb re-called the PCR reads with MiXCR, one entry per CDR3 protein. The repertoire consists of roughly 570,000 distinct CDR3 sequences, with about a third occurring once and the leading ten covering 4.5% to 7.5%. Which antigens these TCRs recognize remains unknown. Sequences were obtained from blood. The source is a girl younger than 18 with multiple sclerosis.

The CDR3 loop reads CASSKTGPTYEQYF. Here the CDR3 DNA reads TGCGCCAGTAGTAAAACAGGGCCCACCTACGAGCAGTACTTC. V and J are TRBV5-1 and TRBJ2-7; tentatively, D is TRBD1 (6 bases). CDR3 size: 14 residues. V lost 8 bases and J 2 bases, leaving 17 bases between the germline ends. Germline CDR1 is SGHRS and CDR2 is YFSETQ.

This clonotype was found once. The chain has TRBV6-1 and TRBJ1-1; D not certain. V lost 1 base to trimming and J lost 1 base, with 7 bases between them. CDR3 length equals 14 residues. CDR1 MNHNS and CDR2 SASEGT come from the germline V gene. The CDR3 reads CASSEDGRNTEAFF. The CDR3 DNA reads TGTGCCAGCAGTGAAGACGGCAGGAACACTGAAGCTTTCTTT.

As concerns this clonotype: An end of the junction does not agree with germline; a read error may underlie this. The chain couples TRBV3-1 to TRBJ2-7, with D possibly TRBD1 on 6 matching bases. CDR1 is LGHDT, CDR2 YNNKEL, per germline (reference sequence). The CDR3 consists of 17 residues. The CDR3 sequence is CASSQLGTQGESSEQYF. CDR3 DNA: TGTGCCAGCAGCCAGCTGGGGACACAGGGAGAGTCCTCCGAGCAGTACTTC.

This chain joins TRBV2 and TRBJ2-3, with 9 bases that match TRBD1. V was clipped by 5 bases and J by 7 bases; unmatched bases: 7. Germline assignment: CDR1 SNHLY and CDR2 FYNNEI. The CDR3 extends over 14 amino acids. This CDR3 reads CASSKDRGGHTQYF. The CDR3 coding sequence is TGTGCCAGCAGTAAGGACAGGGGAGGACATACGCAGTATTTT.

The chain recombines TRBV20-1 with TRBJ1-6; 7 bases align to TRBD1. The CDR3 is 14 residues long. Per the germline V gene, CDR1 is DFQATT and CDR2 is SNEGSKA (reference sequence). After removal of 1 base from V and 7 bases from J, the junction contained 4 bases not matched to a gene. The CDR3 is CSARADRSNSPLHF. The CDR3 nucleotides are TGCAGTGCTAGAGCGGACAGGTCAAATTCACCCCTCCACTTT.

This clonotype was observed many times. The chain joins TRBV20-1 to TRBJ2-7; 7 nucleotides line up with TRBD2. This CDR3 has 13 amino acids. Germline V lookup: CDR1 DFQATT, CDR2 SNEGSKA (reference sequence). The junction had 7 bases not matched to a gene; V was cut back by 5 bases and J by 3 bases. The CDR3 spells CSAWEGLVYEQYF. In nucleotides, the CDR3 is TGCAGTGCTTGGGAGGGACTTGTCTACGAGCAGTACTTC.

This clonotype turned up a few times. The chain joins TRBV29-1 to TRBJ2-5, with 11 bases identical to TRBD2. Germline V CDR1 and CDR2: SQVTM, ANQGSEA. Losses at the gene ends were 2 bases for V and 1 base for J; bases not matched to a gene: 6. CDR3 length equals 16 residues. The CDR3 region is CSVERGSGGVQETQYF. Written as DNA, the CDR3 is TGCAGCGTTGAACGTGGTAGCGGGGGGGTCCAAGAGACCCAGTACTTC.

This clonotype was counted a few times. The chain links TRBV27 to TRBJ2-7; D is unresolved. The germline CDR1 and CDR2 sequences are MNHEY and SMNVEV (reference sequence). CDR3 length: 14 amino acids. V shed 5 bases and J shed 2 bases, with 13 bases lying between them. The CDR3: CASSPGRKAYEQYF. CDR3 bases: TGTGCCAGCAGTCCAGGACGGAAAGCCTACGAGCAGTACTTC.

This rearrangement joins TRBV4-2 to TRBJ1-1; weak D call: TRBD1 (6 bases). Germline V gene lookup returns CDR1 LGHNA and CDR2 YNFKEQ. The V end was cut by 3 bases, the J end by 5 bases, with 16 bases between. CDR3 length equals 15 residues. The CDR3 loop reads CASSQIRTGRTEAFF. The CDR3 nucleotides read TGTGCCAGCAGCCAGATTCGCACAGGGAGAACTGAAGCTTTCTTT.

A note on this clonotype: The junction does not match germline at one end; this may be a read error. The CDR3: CASRLAVEEQYF. In DNA form, the CDR3 reads TGTGCCAGCAGGTTAGCGGTCGAAGAGCAGTACTTC. The gene calls are TRBV11-2 and TRBJ2-7, with D possibly TRBD2 on 6 matching bases. The CDR3 consists of 12 residues. Germline V gene lookup returns CDR1 SGHAT and CDR2 FQNNGV.

This clonotype was recorded a few times. The gene calls are TRBV6-1 and TRBJ1-5; 7 bases fit TRBD1. CDR3 length: 15 amino acids. Germline values: CDR1 MNHNS, CDR2 SASEGT. J gave up 2 bases and V 4 bases, and 5 bases lay outside the gene matches. The CDR3 loop reads CASSARTGRNQPQHF. The CDR3 region has the DNA TGTGCCAGCAGTGCACGGACAGGACGCAATCAGCCCCAGCATTTT.

The chain couples TRBV18 to TRBJ2-3; perhaps TRBD1 as D (5 bases). The CDR3 spans 14 residues. V gave up 3 bases and J gave up 2 bases, with 9 bases separating them. Germline assignment: CDR1 KGHSH and CDR2 LQKENI. CDR3 sequence (DNA): TGTGCCAGCTCACCGGGGCCACCCACAGATACGCAGTATTTT. Its translation is CASSPGPPTDTQYF.

This clonotype was seen repeatedly, ten times or more. V is TRBV4-1 and J is TRBJ1-1; 7 bases align to TRBD1. J gave up 1 base and V 8 bases, and 7 bases lay outside the gene matches. The CDR3 is 14 residues long. The germline CDR1 and CDR2 sequences are MGHRA and YSYEKL. The CDR3 loop reads CASRGQLKNTEAFF. CDR3 DNA sequence: TGCGCCAGCCGGGGACAGCTTAAGAACACTGAAGCTTTCTTT.

This clonotype occurred a few times. V gene TRBV20-1 combines with J gene TRBJ2-5; a possible D gene is TRBD2 (7 bases). The germline V gene encodes CDR1 DFQATT and CDR2 SNEGSKA (reference sequence). V lost 5 bases, J lost 2 bases, and 12 bases lay in between. There are 13 residues in the CDR3. The CDR3 here is CSAGRGIQETQYF. CDR3 in DNA: TGCAGTGCTGGGAGGGGGATTCAAGAGACCCAGTACTTC.

With respect to this clonotype: The junction shows a germline mismatch at one end, possibly a read error. The chain couples TRBV5-5 to TRBJ1-2, with unresolved D. Germline V gene data show CDR1 as SGHKS and CDR2 as YYEKEE (reference sequence). The CDR3 is made up of 14 amino acids. Written as DNA, the CDR3 is TGTGCCGGCAGCCTTAGACTGGGCGGCTATGGCTACACCTTC. This encodes CAGSLRLGGYGYTF.

V usage is TRBV12-3 or TRBV12-4 and J usage is TRBJ2-1, with 8 bases fitting TRBD1. V shed 3 bases and J 8 bases; nucleotides not matched to a gene: 3. The CDR3 is 13 amino acids. In DNA, the CDR3 is TGTGCCAGCAGTTTGACAGGGGTCGATGAGCAGTTCTTC. Protein sequence: CASSLTGVDEQFF.

V and J are TRBV12-3 or TRBV12-4 and TRBJ1-1; 8 positions match TRBD1. The CDR3 sequence is 14 residues long. Losses at the gene ends were 5 bases for V and 5 bases for J; bases not matched to a gene: 7. This chain's CDR3 is CASSVDRVGTEAFF. CDR3 in DNA: TGTGCCAGCAGTGTGGACAGGGTAGGAACTGAAGCTTTCTTT.

This clonotype has more than one count but fewer than ten. The chain links TRBV20-1 to TRBJ1-5, with 7 bases identical to TRBD1. The germline V gene has CDR1 DFQATT and CDR2 SNEGSKA (reference sequence). The V gene end was trimmed by 5 bases and the J gene end by 6 bases; junction bases not matched to a gene: 13. This CDR3 has 15 residues. Written as DNA, the CDR3 is TGCAGTGCTCAGAGGCGGGAGGGGGCCGGTCAGCCCCAGCATTTT. It yields the protein CSAQRREGAGQPQHF.

V usage is TRBV5-1 and J usage is TRBJ2-3; 8 nucleotides agree with TRBD2. Germline V gene data show CDR1 as SGHRS and CDR2 as YFSETQ. V shed 2 bases and J 4 bases; nucleotides not matched to a gene: 3. The CDR3 runs to 14 residues. CDR3 coding DNA: TGCGCCAGCAGCTTTAGCGGGGATTCAGATACGCAGTATTTT. This encodes CASSFSGDSDTQYF.

This clonotype was detected ten times or more. The junction does not match germline at one end; this may be a read error. V and J are TRBV5-1 and TRBJ2-3; D tentatively reads TRBD1 or TRBD2 (5 bases each). The CDR3 is 13 residues long. Germline loops: CDR1 SGHRS, CDR2 YFSETQ. This CDR3 is CASSWDSTDTQYF. The CDR3 coding sequence is TGTGCCAGCAGCTGGGACAGCACAGATACGCAGTATTTT.

This clonotype was observed a handful of times. The rearrangement uses TRBV7-9 and TRBJ1-2; TRBD1 aligns across 9 bases. In germline, CDR1 is SEHNR, CDR2 FQNEAQ (reference sequence). V lost 1 base and J lost 4; bases outside the gene matches: 4. The CDR3 is 15 amino acids. CDR3 coding DNA: TGTGCCAGCAGCTTAGTCGGACAGGGGTTCTATGGCTACACCTTC. This translates into CASSLVGQGFYGYTF.

This chain links TRBV20-1 with TRBJ1-4, with no clear D. This CDR3 has 13 amino acids. The ends were cut back, 3 bases at V and 3 bases at J, with 8 bases in the middle. Germline V lookup: CDR1 DFQATT, CDR2 SNEGSKA (reference sequence). The CDR3 coding sequence is TGCAGTGCTAGCGAGGAACCTAATGAAAAACTGTTTTTT. This translates into CSASEEPNEKLFF.

The chain combines TRBV12-3 or TRBV12-4 with TRBJ1-5; D gene ambiguous. Trimming left V 5 bases short and J 1 base short, with 12 bases between. CDR3 length: 15 residues. CDR3 amino acids: CASSPYFGSNQPQHF. The DNA for the CDR3 is TGTGCCAGCAGTCCCTATTTCGGGAGCAATCAGCCCCAGCATTTT.

This clonotype was detected a few times. This chain connects TRBV12-3 or TRBV12-4 to TRBJ2-1, with 9 positions matching TRBD2. The CDR3 contains 15 residues. V shed 6 bases, J shed 4 bases, and the junction held 7 bases outside the gene matches. The DNA of the CDR3 is TGTGCCAGCAGCCCCAGGAGCGGGGGGTACAATGAGCAGTTCTTC. Its protein product is CASSPRSGGYNEQFF.

This clonotype was seen only a few times. At one of its ends the junction is not consistent with the germline gene, which may arise from a read error. The V gene is TRBV27, the J gene TRBJ2-7, with D perhaps matching TRBD1 (5 bases). The length of the CDR3 is 14 residues. The germline V gene has CDR1 MNHEY and CDR2 SMNVEV (reference sequence). Written as DNA, the CDR3 is TGTGCCGGCAGTCTGCAGGGTCGCTACTACGAGCAGTACTTC. This gives the protein CAGSLQGRYYEQYF.

Regarding this clonotype: Likely a read error: the CDR3 ends without its conserved phenylalanine or tryptophan. The limits of the CDR3 on the DNA are not certain, so only TCRdb's listed CDR3 is given. The chain employs TRBV9 and TRBJ2-5. Germline CDR1 SGDLS, CDR2 YYNGEE. The CDR3 spans 14 residues, counting both ends. The CDR3 protein is CASSVGGYGYTFGS.

This clonotype has a handful of counts. The chain recombines TRBV5-1 with TRBJ1-5; 7 bases fit TRBD1. The CDR3 extends over 14 amino acids. Germline lookup yields CDR1 SGHRS and CDR2 YFSETQ. The V and J ends lost 3 bases and 5 bases, in that order; junction bases with no gene match: 5. This CDR3 is CASSWDSLDQPQHF. In DNA form, the CDR3 reads TGCGCCAGCAGCTGGGACAGCCTCGATCAGCCCCAGCATTTT.

V is TRBV20-1 and J is TRBJ1-6; D is possibly TRBD1 (5 bases). CDR3 length: 13 residues. CDR1 is DFQATT, CDR2 SNEGSKA, per germline (reference sequence). V lost 3 bases, J lost 18 bases, and 21 bases lay in between. The CDR3 sequence is CSASRQGGVLPHF. The CDR3 bases are TGCAGTGCTAGTCGCCAGGGAGGAGTACTACCCCACTTT.

This chain uses TRBV6-5 with TRBJ2-1; TRBD2 matches 10 bases. Trimming removed 5 bases from V and 5 bases from J; junction bases left unmatched: 3. The germline gives CDR1 MNHEY, CDR2 SVGAGI. The CDR3 spans 14 residues. The CDR3 spells CASSRGLAHNEQFF. CDR3 DNA sequence: TGTGCCAGCAGTAGGGGACTAGCGCACAATGAGCAGTTCTTC.

The gene calls are TRBV20-1 and TRBJ2-3; 7 positions match TRBD2. Losses at the gene ends were 6 bases for V and 1 base for J; bases not matched to a gene: 7. This CDR3 has 14 amino acids. From germline, CDR1 is DFQATT and CDR2 SNEGSKA (reference sequence). The CDR3 region has the DNA TGCAGTGCCGAAGCGGGAACCGGCACAGATACGCAGTATTTT. It encodes CSAEAGTGTDTQYF.